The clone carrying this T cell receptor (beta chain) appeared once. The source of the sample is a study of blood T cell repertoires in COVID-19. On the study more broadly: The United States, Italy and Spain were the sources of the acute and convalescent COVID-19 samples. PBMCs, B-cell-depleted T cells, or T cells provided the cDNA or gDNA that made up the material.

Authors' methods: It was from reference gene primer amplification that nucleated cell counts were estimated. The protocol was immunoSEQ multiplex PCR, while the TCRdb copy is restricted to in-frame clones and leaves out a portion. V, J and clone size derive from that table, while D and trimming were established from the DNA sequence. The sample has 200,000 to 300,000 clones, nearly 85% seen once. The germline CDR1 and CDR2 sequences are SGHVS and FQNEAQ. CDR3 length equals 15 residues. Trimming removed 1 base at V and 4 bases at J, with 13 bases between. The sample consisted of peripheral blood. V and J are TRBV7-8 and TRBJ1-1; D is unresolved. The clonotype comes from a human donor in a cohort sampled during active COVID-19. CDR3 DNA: TGTGCCAGCAGCTTAGAATTGTGGAGAGGCACTGAAGCTTTCTTT. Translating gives CASSLELWRGTEAFF.